A single T cell receptor (beta chain) is shown here with its context. The CDR3 has 15 residues. Germline CDR1 reads MNHEY; CDR2 reads SMNVEV (reference sequence). V lost 4 bases, J lost 6 bases, and 13 bases lay in between. This sample was taken from a study of shared clonotypes between healthy human individuals. Turning to the study itself: The donor pool was made up of a couple of women and a few men aged 18 to 49.

Naive-designated CD8 cells lacked CD45RO, were positively enriched for CCR7, and omitted terminally differentiated effector memory CD45RA+ cells. Every donor was a Caucasian adult from Nashville, Tennessee. Using immunoSEQ multiplex PCR, the repertoire was profiled, and TCRdb retains in-frame clones only, with some absent. The repertoire holds roughly 2,000,000 clones, with about 95% as singletons. Sequencing input: naive CD8+ T cells sorted from blood. The TCR was taken from a man aged 18 to 29 in good health. The V call is TRBV27, the J call TRBJ1-6; tentative D call: TRBD1 (6 bases). CDR3 amino acids: CASSYSAGANSPLHF. The CDR3 DNA is TGTGCCAGCAGTTACTCGGCAGGGGCTAATTCACCCCTCCACTTT.